These 2 T cell receptor beta chains were all obtained from the same sample, sequenced in a study of blood T cell repertoires in COVID-19. Measured with immunoSEQ multiplex PCR; TCRdb has only the in-frame clones, and not every one. Of just over 95,000 clones listed, about nine tenths are singletons. Material: peripheral blood. All receptors derive from a man aged 60-69 years with acute or convalescent COVID-19.

The chain joins TRBV5-6 to TRBJ1-2; 8 bases align to TRBD1. Germline V lookup: CDR1 SGHDT, CDR2 YYEEEE. The CDR3 runs to 13 residues. The ends lost 6 bases at V and 4 bases at J; junction bases unmatched: 5. This CDR3 is CASIRQGTYGYTF. The CDR3 coding sequence is TGTGCCAGCATCAGACAGGGGACCTATGGCTACACCTTC.

The rearrangement joins TRBV3-1 (or the pseudogene TRBV3-2) to TRBJ2-3, with TRBD2 as a possible D gene (5 bases). The CDR3 covers 14 residues. V was cut by 1 base and J by 4 bases, with 9 bases left in between. Germline CDR1 LGHDT, CDR2 YNNKEL (reference sequence). CDR3 sequence: CASSQGFSADTQYF. In nucleotides, the CDR3 is TGTGCCAGCAGCCAAGGGTTTAGCGCAGATACGCAGTATTTT.